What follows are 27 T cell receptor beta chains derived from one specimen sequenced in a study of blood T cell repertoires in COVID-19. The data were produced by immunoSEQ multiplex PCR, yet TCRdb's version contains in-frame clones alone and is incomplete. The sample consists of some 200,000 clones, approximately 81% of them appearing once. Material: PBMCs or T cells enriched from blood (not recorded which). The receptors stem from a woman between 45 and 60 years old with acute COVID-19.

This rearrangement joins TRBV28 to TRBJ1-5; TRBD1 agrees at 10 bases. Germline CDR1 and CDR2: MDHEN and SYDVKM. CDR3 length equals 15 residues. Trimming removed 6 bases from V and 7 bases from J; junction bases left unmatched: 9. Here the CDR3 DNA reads TGTGCCAGCAGCAGAGGGACAGGGGTTTTGCAGCCCCAGCATTTT. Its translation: CASSRGTGVLQPQHF.

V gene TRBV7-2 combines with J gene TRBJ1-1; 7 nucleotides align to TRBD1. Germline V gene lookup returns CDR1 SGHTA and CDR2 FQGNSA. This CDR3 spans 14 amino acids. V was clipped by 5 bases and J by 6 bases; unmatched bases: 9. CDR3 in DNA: TGTGCCAGCAGCCCTCAGGGGGTTTTTTCTGAAGCTTTCTTT. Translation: CASSPQGVFSEAFF.

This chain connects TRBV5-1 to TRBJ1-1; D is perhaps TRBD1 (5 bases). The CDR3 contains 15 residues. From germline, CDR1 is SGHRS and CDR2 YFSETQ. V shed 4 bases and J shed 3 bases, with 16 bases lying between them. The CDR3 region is CASSPEGSSDTEAFF. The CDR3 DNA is TGCGCCAGCAGCCCGGAGGGGAGCTCAGACACTGAAGCTTTCTTT. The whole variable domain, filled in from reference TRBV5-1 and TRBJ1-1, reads KAGVTQTPRYLIKTRGQQVTLSCSPISGHRSVSWYQQTPGQGLQFLFEYFSETQRNKGNFPGRFSGRQFSNSRSEMNVSTLELGDSALYLCASSPEGSSDTEAFFGQGTRLTVV.

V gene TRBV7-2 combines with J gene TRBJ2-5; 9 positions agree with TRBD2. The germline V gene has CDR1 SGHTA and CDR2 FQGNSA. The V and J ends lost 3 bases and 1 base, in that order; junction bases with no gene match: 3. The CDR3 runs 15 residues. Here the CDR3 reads CASSFVSGGQETQYF. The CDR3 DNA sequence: TGTGCCAGCAGCTTTGTTAGCGGGGGCCAAGAGACCCAGTACTTC.

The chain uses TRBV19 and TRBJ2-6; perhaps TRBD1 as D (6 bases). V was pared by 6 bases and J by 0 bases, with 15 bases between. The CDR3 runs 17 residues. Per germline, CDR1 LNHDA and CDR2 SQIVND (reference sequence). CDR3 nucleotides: TGTGCCAGTAGGGACCGGGACATCTACTCTGGGGCCAACGTCCTGACTTTC. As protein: CASRDRDIYSGANVLTF.

CDR3 region: CASSVSGIQPQHF. CDR3 coding DNA: TGTGCCAGCAGCGTATCAGGTATTCAGCCCCAGCATTTT. The chain combines TRBV9 with TRBJ1-5; D remains unclear. V lost 1 base and J lost 6, with 8 bases in between. The CDR3 runs 13 residues. Germline V gene lookup returns CDR1 SGDLS and CDR2 YYNGEE.

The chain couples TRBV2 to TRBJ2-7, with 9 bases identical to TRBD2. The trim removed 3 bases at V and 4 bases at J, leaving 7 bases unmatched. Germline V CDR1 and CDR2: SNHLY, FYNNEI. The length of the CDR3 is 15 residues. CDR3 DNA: TGTGCCAGCAGTGATCGGAGTAGCGGGAGATACGAGCAGTACTTC. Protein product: CASSDRSSGRYEQYF.

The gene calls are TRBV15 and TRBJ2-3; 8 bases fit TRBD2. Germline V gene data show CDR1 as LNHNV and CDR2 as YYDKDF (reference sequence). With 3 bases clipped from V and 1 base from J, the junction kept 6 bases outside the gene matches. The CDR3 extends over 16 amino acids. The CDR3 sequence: CATSSGGLVGTDTQYF. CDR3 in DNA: TGTGCCACCAGCAGTGGGGGACTAGTCGGCACAGATACGCAGTATTTT.

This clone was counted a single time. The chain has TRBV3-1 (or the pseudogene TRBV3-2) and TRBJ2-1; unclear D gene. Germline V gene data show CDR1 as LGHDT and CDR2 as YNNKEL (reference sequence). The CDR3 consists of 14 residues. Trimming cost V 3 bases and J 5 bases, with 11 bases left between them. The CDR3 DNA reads TGTGCCAGCAGCCAGTTCGGAGAGAACAATGAGCAGTTCTTC. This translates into CASSQFGENNEQFF.

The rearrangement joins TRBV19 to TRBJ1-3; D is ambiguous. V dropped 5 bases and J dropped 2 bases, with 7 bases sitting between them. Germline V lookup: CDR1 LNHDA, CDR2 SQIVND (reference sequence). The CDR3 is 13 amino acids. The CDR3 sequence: CASSVGAGNTIYF. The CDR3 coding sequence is TGTGCCAGTAGTGTCGGGGCTGGAAACACCATATATTTT.

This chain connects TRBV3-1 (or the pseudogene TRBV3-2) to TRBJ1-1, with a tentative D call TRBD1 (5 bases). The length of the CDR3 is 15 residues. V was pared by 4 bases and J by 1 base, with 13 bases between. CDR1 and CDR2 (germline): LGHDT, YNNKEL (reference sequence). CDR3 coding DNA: TGTGCCAGCAGCCGAACGGGTCAGGGGAACACTGAAGCTTTCTTT. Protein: CASSRTGQGNTEAFF.

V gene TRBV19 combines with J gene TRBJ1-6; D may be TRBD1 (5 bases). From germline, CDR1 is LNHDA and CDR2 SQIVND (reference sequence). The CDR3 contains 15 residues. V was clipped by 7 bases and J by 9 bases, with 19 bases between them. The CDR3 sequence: CASTSLSGLGSPLHF. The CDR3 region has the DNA TGTGCCAGTACCTCGCTCTCGGGACTGGGTTCACCCCTCCACTTT.

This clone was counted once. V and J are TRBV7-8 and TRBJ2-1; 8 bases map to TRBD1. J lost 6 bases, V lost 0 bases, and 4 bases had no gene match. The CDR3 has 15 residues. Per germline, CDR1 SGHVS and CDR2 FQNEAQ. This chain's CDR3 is CASSLAGTGINEQFF. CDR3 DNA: TGTGCCAGCAGCTTAGCCGGGACAGGAATCAATGAGCAGTTCTTC.

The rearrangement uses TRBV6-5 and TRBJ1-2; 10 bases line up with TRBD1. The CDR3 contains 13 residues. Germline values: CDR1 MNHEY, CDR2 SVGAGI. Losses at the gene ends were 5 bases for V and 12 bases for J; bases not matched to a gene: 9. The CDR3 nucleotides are TGTGCCAGCAGTCGGGGACAGGGGTCGGGGAACACCTTC. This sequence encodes CASSRGQGSGNTF.

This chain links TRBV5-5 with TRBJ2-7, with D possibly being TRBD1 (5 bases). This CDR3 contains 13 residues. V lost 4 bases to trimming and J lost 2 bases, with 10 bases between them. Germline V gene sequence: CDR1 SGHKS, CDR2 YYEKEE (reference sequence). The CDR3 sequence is CASSHRQTYEQYF. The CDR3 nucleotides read TGTGCCAGCAGCCACCGACAGACCTACGAGCAGTACTTC. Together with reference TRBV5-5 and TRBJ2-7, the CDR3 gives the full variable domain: DAGVTQSPTHLIKTRGQQVTLRCSPISGHKSVSWYQQVLGQGPQFIFQYYEKEERGRGNFPDRFSARQFPNYSSELNVNALLLGDSALYLCASSHRQTYEQYFGPGTRLTVT.

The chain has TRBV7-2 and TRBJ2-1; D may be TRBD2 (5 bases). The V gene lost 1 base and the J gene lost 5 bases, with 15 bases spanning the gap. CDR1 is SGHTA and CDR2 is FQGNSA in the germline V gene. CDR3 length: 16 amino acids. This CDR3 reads CASSLGSSRNHNEQFF. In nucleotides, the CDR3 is TGTGCCAGCAGCTTAGGATCTAGCCGGAACCACAATGAGCAGTTCTTC. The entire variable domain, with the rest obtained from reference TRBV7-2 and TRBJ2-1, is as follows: GAGVSQSPSNKVTEKGKDVELRCDPISGHTALYWYRQSLGQGLEFLIYFQGNSAPDKSGLPSDRFSAERTGGSVSTLTIQRTQQEDSAVYLCASSLGSSRNHNEQFFGPGTRLTVL.

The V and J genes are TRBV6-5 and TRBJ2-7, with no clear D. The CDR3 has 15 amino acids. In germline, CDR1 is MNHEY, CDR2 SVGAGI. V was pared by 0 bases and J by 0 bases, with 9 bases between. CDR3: CASSYSYSYSYEQYF. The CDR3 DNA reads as TGTGCCAGCAGTTACTCCTACAGCTACTCCTACGAGCAGTACTTC.

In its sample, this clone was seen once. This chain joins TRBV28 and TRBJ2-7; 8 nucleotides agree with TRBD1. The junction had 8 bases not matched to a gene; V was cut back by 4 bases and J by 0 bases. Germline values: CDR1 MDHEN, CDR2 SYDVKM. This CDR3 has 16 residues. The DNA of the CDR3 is TGTGCCAGCAGTTCCTGGACAGGGCTGATCTCCTACGAGCAGTACTTC. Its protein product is CASSSWTGLISYEQYF. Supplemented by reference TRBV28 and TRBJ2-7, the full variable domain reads DVKVTQSSRYLVKRTGEKVFLECVQDMDHENMFWYRQDPGLGLRLIYFSYDVKMKEKGDIPEGYSVSREKKERFSLILESASTNQTSMYLCASSSWTGLISYEQYFGPGTRLTVT.

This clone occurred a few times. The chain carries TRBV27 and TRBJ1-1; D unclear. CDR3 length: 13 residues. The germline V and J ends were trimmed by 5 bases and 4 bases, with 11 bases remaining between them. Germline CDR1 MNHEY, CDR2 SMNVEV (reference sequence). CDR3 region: CASSPFAGTEAFF. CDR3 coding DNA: TGTGCCAGCAGTCCCTTCGCAGGCACTGAAGCTTTCTTT.

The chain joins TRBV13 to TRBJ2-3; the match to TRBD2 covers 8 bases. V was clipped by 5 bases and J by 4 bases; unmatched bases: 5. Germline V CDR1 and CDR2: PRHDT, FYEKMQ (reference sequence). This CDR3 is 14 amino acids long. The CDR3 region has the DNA TGTGCCAGCAGCCTCGGGAGGGAGCCAGATACGCAGTATTTT. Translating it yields CASSLGREPDTQYF.

CDR3 nucleotide sequence: TGTGCCAGCAGCCAGGGAGGGGTCAATTCACCCCTCCACTTT. As protein: CASSQGGVNSPLHF. The chain uses TRBV3-1 (or the pseudogene TRBV3-2) and TRBJ1-6, with TRBD1 as a possible D gene (5 bases). The CDR3 totals 14 residues. The V end lost 3 bases, the J end lost 7 bases, and 10 bases lay between the germline ends. Germline V CDR1 and CDR2: LGHDT, YNNKEL (reference sequence).

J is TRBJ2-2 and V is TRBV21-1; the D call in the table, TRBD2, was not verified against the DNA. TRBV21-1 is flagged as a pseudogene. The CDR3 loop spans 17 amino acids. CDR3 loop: CASEKRTSGTNTGELFF. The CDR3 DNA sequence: TGTGCCAGCGAAAAGAGGACTAGCGGGACTAACACCGGGGAGCTGTTTTTT.

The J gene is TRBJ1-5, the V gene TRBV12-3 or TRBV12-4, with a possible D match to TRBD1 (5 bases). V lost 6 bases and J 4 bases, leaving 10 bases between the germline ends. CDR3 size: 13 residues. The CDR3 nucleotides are TGTGCCAGCAGAGGGGAACGAAATCAGCCCCAGCATTTT. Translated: CASRGERNQPQHF.

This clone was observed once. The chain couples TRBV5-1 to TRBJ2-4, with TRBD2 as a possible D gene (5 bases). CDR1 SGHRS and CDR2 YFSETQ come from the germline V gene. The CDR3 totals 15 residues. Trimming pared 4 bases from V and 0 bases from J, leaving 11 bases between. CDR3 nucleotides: TGCGCCAGCAGCGACGAGGGATTAGCCAAAAACATTCAGTACTTC. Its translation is CASSDEGLAKNIQYF.

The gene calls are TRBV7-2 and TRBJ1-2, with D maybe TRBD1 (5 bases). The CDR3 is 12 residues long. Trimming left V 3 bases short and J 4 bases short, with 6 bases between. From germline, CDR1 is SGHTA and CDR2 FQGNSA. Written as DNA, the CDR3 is TGTGCCAGCAGCTTGGGGGGCTATGGCTACACCTTC. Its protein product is CASSLGGYGYTF.

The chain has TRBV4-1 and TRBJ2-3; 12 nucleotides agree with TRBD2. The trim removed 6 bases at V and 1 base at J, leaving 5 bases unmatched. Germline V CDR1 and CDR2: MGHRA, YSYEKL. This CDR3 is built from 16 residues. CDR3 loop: CASRLTSGGRTDTQYF. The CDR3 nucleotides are TGCGCCAGCAGGCTGACTAGCGGGGGCCGCACAGATACGCAGTATTTT.

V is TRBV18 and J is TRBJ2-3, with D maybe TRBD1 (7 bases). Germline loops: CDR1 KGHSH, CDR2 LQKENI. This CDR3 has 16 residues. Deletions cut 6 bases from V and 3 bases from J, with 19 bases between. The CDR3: CASSSGALQGTDTQYF. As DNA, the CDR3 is TGTGCCAGCTCGTCGGGGGCTCTACAGGGGACAGATACGCAGTATTTT. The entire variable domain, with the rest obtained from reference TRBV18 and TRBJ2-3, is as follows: NAGVMQNPRHLVRRRGQEARLRCSPMKGHSHVYWYRQLPEEGLKFMVYLQKENIIDESGMPKERFSAEFPKEGPSILRIQQVVRGDSAAYFCASSSGALQGTDTQYFGPGTRLTVL.